This T cell receptor beta chain is drawn from a study of cytomegalovirus exposure and HLA in healthy donors. Data came from immunoSEQ multiplex PCR; TCRdb stores just in-frame clones and leaves some out. The data contain tens of thousands of clones, more than 85% of them singletons. This TCR was recovered from a young woman in good health and CMV-seropositive. Sequences were obtained from PBMCs.

The CDR3 nucleotides are TGTGCCAGCTCACCAGAGCTTAGCGGAGTAGAGACCCAGTACTTC. It specifies CASSPELSGVETQYF. J is TRBJ2-5 and V is TRBV18; possibly TRBD2 for D (6 bases). Trimming cost V 2 bases and J 4 bases, with 14 bases left between them. The CDR3 consists of 15 residues. The germline V gene has CDR1 KGHSH and CDR2 LQKENI.